This T cell receptor beta chain is from a study of Ad26.COV2.S vaccination and SARS-CoV-2 variants. The treatment: about 20 received Ad26.COV2.S at low or high dose, single or two shots; about 5 received placebo; per-sample allocation not given. Day 63 after the first vaccine or placebo injection was the time point for sampling. CDR1 MNHEY and CDR2 SVGAGI come from the germline V gene. This CDR3 has 12 residues. The junction had 6 bases not matched to a gene; V was cut back by 6 bases and J by 10 bases. The data were produced by immunoSEQ multiplex PCR, yet TCRdb's version contains in-frame clones alone and is incomplete. The sample yields 300,000 to 400,000 clones, around 84% seen once.

This sequence was found in a person aged 18 to 65 who received the Ad26.COV2.S COVID-19 vaccine or a placebo. Here the sequenced sample was peripheral blood, taken in a trial of Ad26.COV2.S vaccine versus placebo. The chain is built from TRBV6-5 and TRBJ1-2; 9 bases match TRBD1. The CDR3 DNA is TGTGCCAGCAGCCGGGACAGGGTTGACTACACCTTC. Its translation: CASSRDRVDYTF.